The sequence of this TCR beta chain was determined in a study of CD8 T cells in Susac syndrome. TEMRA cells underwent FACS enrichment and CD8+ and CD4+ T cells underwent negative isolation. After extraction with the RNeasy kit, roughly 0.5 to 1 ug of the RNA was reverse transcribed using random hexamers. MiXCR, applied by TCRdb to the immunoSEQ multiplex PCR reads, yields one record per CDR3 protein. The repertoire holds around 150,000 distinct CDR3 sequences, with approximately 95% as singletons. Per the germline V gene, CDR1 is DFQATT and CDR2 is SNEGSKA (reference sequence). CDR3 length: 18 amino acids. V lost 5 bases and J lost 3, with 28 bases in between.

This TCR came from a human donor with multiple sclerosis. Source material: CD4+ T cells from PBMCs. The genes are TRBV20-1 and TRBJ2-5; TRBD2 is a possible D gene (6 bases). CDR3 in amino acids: CSAPIDAGPRSNKETQYF. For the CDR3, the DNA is TGCAGTGCTCCGATCGATGCGGGACCTCGTTCTAATAAAGAGACCCAGTACTTC.